What follows is one TCR beta chain and its context. Its antigen is still unknown. The input lacks base qualities; no much larger clone sits a single base away. This sample stems from a study of Graves' ophthalmopathy and Graves' hyperthyroidism (dated by TCRdb to the late 2010s). At the level of the whole study: Peripheral blood samples were taken at the time of initial diagnosis, before any treatment was given. To explore V-J signatures that distinguish ophthalmopathy from hyperthyroidism, a discovery set of 100 patients was enrolled, made up of 40 to 45 with ophthalmopathy and 57 with stable hyperthyroidism. In over 5 hyperthyroidism patients, the T-cell repertoire of thyroid tissue was compared with the T-cell repertoire of blood. For training and testing, the roughly 97 patients in the discovery cohort were randomly divided in a 7:3 ratio. In total, 135 blood samples were TCR-sequenced: 40 to 45 ophthalmopathy, 75 hyperthyroidism and about 17 hyperthyroidism-to-ophthalmopathy patients. The study used TCR beta repertoire signatures to distinguish Graves' ophthalmopathy from Graves' hyperthyroidism and to predict progression to ophthalmopathy. An independent validation cohort was composed of fewer than 20 hyperthyroidism patients and 17 patients who later progressed from hyperthyroidism to ophthalmopathy. Following sample collection, hyperthyroidism patients were given methimazole at a starting dose of 30 mg daily, and ophthalmopathy patients were given high-dose intravenous methylprednisolone.

Its CDR3 holds 14 amino acids, cysteine through phenylalanine. Only the CDR3 DNA stays, 42 bases, in frame from base 1. CDR1 LNHDA and CDR2 SQIVND were looked up in the germline V gene (reference sequence). V lost 7 bases and J lost 0 bases; the stretch between them is 7 bases long. Hyperthyroidism was defined as stable when no progression to ophthalmopathy occurred within 18 months of follow-up. Hyperthyroidism patients were newly diagnosed, were aged 18 to 65 years, and had a disease duration under 2 months. Patients with other autoimmune diseases, uncontrolled infections, pregnancy or lactation were excluded. Diagnosis was based on clinical symptoms, serum thyroxine, TRAb, thyroid ultrasound and orbital computed tomography. Ficoll-Paque density gradient centrifugation was used to isolate PBMCs from approximately 11 ml of fresh peripheral blood. Total RNA was extracted using Trizol reagent, and RNA quality was checked on an Agilent 2100 Bioanalyzer.

For repertoire sequencing, the TCR beta CDR3 regions were amplified from RNA transcripts. The first round was an RT-PCR using HTBI primers with the Qiagen OneStep RT-PCR kit, and this first round was followed by a second-round multiplex PCR, then size selection and purification. Libraries were sequenced paired-end with 100 bp reads on an Illumina HiSeq2000. For the original study's pipeline: SOAPnuke was used for read processing, and reads with adapters, uncalled bases, a mean Phred below 15, or no exact constant-primer or identifier match were discarded. COPE v1.2.5 was used to merge the high-quality paired reads. Each unique nucleotide sequence was treated as a clonotype, and MiTCR v1.1 was used to align the clonotypes to the IMGT TRB V, D and J references. Analysis was restricted to V-J combinations with a frequency above 0.0001, which covered 99.2% of repertoires. For each V-J combination, a TCR clonal expansion and chaos score was defined as F50 clonal expansion divided by the chaos observed in the TCRdist matrix. Features were reduced by Welch's t-statistics and random forest to approximately 12 V-J combinations, which fed a naive Bayes classifier. The similarity between thyroid and blood repertoires was quantified using the Morisita-Horn index. TCRdb's own reprocessing of the public reads used fastp at Q25 and MiXCR and kept productive beta chains. Each entry is one CDR3 protein sequence, shown with its most common DNA and genes. The V and J calls reflect TCRdb's pipeline rather than the authors' work. The sample contains about 420,000 distinct CDR3 sequences, more than 20% of them found a single time. The top ten constitute under 3% of the sample.

Overall study outcomes, separate from this receptor: In cross-validation, the 13-signature model distinguished ophthalmopathy from stable hyperthyroidism with about 89% sensitivity and 81.08% specificity, while in the test set the corresponding values were about 80% and 75%. In validation, the model predicted ophthalmopathy progression with about 71% sensitivity and roughly 78% specificity; 12 predicted patients were CT-confirmed with GO in a median of approximately 6.5 months. No statistical method was used to predetermine the sample size, and group allocation was not hidden from the investigators. Most expanded thyroid clonotypes with frequency above 0.001 were also detected in blood, suggesting blood repertoires may reflect the thyroid immune response.

Sample: peripheral blood. The chain couples TRBV19 to TRBJ2-6; the D gene assignment is ambiguous. This TCR came from a young woman with stable Graves' hyperthyroidism. Donor details come from another sample of the same person, matched by shared clones. The CDR3 loop reads CASNSFSGANVLTF. The nucleotides are TGTGCCAGTAACTCTTTCTCTGGGGCCAACGTCCTGACTTTC.